The entry below describes one T cell receptor beta chain. Its antigen is unknown. Method: immunoSEQ multiplex PCR; TCRdb's copy keeps in-frame clones and lacks some. The sample contains some 60,000 clones, 65% to 80% of which appear only once. This record belongs to a study of T cell responses to AZD1222 COVID-19 vaccine. Study-level results: Once two AZD1222 doses were given, Spike-specific TCR breadth and depth went up. It was only five to seven AZD1222 recipients who were seropositive at baseline. Nearly half of spike-specific TCRs reportedly go after variant regions that carry no mutations.

Germline V CDR1 and CDR2: SGHRS, YFSETQ. This CDR3 comprises 13 residues. V lost 4 bases and J 5 bases, leaving 12 bases between the germline ends. The sample in question was peripheral blood, obtained 28 days after the second AZD1222 dose. The gene calls are TRBV5-1 and TRBJ1-2; D is unresolved. The sequence was obtained from an adult who received the AZD1222 COVID-19 vaccine. This CDR3 is CASSPPTGYGYTF. Written as DNA, the CDR3 is TGCGCCAGCAGCCCACCGACGGGGTATGGCTACACCTTC.